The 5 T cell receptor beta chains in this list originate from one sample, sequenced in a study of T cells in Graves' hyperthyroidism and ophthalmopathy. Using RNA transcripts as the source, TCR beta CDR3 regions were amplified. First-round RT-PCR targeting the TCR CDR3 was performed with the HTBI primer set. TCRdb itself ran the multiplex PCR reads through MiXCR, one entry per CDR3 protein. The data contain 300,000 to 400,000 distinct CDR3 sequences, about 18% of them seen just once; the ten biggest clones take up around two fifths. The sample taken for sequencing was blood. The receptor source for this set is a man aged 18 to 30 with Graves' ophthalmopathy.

Here the CDR3 reads CASSLGVGGELFF. The CDR3, as DNA: TGTGCCAGCAGTTTAGGCGTCGGCGGGGAGCTGTTTTTT. This sequence joins TRBV12-3 or TRBV12-4 and TRBJ2-2; D uncertain. This CDR3 is 13 amino acids long. V was trimmed by 1 base and J by 7 bases, leaving 7 bases between them.

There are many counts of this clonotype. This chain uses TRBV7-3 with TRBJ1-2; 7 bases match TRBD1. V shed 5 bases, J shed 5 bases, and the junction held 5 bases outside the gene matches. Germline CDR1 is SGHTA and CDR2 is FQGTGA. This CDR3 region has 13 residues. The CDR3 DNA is TGTGCCAGCAGCCTCGGACAGGAATATGGCTACACCTTC. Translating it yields CASSLGQEYGYTF.

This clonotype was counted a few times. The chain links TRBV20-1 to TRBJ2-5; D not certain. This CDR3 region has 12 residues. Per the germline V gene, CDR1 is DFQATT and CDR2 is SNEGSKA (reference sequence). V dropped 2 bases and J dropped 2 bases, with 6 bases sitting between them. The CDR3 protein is CSARYGQETQYF. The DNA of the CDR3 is TGCAGTGCTAGATACGGACAAGAGACCCAGTACTTC.

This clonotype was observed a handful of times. CDR3 residues: CSVVGGHLDTQYF. In nucleotides, the CDR3 is TGCAGCGTTGTCGGGGGTCATCTGGATACGCAGTATTTT. The chain carries TRBV29-1 and TRBJ2-3; D may be TRBD2 (6 bases). The CDR3 has 13 residues. V was shortened by 4 bases and J by 6 bases, with 14 bases between the two germline ends. Germline CDR1 and CDR2: SQVTM and ANQGSEA.

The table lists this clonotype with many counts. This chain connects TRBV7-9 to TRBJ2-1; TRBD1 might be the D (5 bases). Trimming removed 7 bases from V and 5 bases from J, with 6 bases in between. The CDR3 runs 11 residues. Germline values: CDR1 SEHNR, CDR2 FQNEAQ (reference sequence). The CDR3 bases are TGTGCCAGCACCAGGGACAATGAGCAGTTCTTC. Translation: CASTRDNEQFF.